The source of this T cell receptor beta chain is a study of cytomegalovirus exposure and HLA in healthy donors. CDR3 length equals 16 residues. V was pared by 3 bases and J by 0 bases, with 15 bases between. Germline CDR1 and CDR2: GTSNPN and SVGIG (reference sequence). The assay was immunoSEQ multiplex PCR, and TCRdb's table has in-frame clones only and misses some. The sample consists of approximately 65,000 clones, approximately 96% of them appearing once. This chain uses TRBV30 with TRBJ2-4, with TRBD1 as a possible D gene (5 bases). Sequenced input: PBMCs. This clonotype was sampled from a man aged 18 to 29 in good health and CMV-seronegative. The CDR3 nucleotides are TGTGCCTGGAGGGACAAAATTCTACTAGCCAAAAACATTCAGTACTTC. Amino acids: CAWRDKILLAKNIQYF. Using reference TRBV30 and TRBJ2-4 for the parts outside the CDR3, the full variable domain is SQTIHQWPATLVQPVGSPLSLECTVEGTSNPNLYWYRQAAGRGLQLLFYSVGIGQISSEVPQNLSASRPQDRQFILSSKKLLLSDSGFYLCAWRDKILLAKNIQYFGAGTRLSVL.